This is a list of T cell receptor beta chains from one sample in a study of Tregs in tolerant kidney transplant recipients. Profiled with immunoSEQ multiplex PCR; TCRdb holds only in-frame clones, not every one. The data show tens of thousands of clones, approximately 90% seen once. The sequenced sample was CD8+ T cells from blood. The receptors shown here come from a human donor in good health. Both conserved end residues are part of each CDR3. Each record gives: CDR3 length, D gene, J gene, V gene, clone size, CDR3 DNA, CDR3 protein. The D gene is left open where the match is weak. Size values are once, few and many counts, or a class for expanded clones, and some rows have none.

>12|TRBD2|TRBJ2-7|TRBV2|.
TGTGCCAGCAGTATGGGGGGGTACGAGCAGTACTTC
CASSMGGYEQYF
>15|TRBD1|TRBJ1-5|TRBV4-1|.
TGCGCCAGCAGCCAAGTAGGCAGGGGGCACCAGCCCCAGCATTTT
CASSQVGRGHQPQHF
>16|.|TRBJ2-1|TRBV18|.
TGTGCCAGCTCACACCTACTAGACGGCTCCTACAATGAGCAGTTCTTC
CASSHLLDGSYNEQFF
>16|.|TRBJ1-3|TRBV27|.
TGTGCCAGCAGTTTAGCGGAACCTTTCTCTGGAAACACCATATATTTT
CASSLAEPFSGNTIYF
>14|.|TRBJ1-1|TRBV6-5|once
TGTGCCAGCAGCCCCTTCGACGGGAACACTGAAGCTTTCTTT
CASSPFDGNTEAFF
>15|.|TRBJ1-2|TRBV5-6|.
TGTGCCAGCAGCTTGGCGCAGGTCCTTATCTATGGCTACACCTTC
CASSLAQVLIYGYTF
>17|TRBD1|TRBJ2-2|TRBV7-9|once
TGTGCCAGCAGCTTAGGGGTCTCCGGGACAGGGGCCGGGGAGCTGTTTTTT
CASSLGVSGTGAGELFF
>11|.|TRBJ2-7|TRBV10-2|.
TGCGCCAGCAGTGATAGCCACGAGCAGTACTTC
CASSDSHEQYF
>16|TRBD2|TRBJ2-5|TRBV9|.
TGTGCCAGCAGCCCCGCACTAGCGGGGGGAATGGAGACCCAGTACTTC
CASSPALAGGMETQYF
>11|.|TRBJ1-1|TRBV29-1|.
TGCAGCGTTGACAGGGTTGATGAAGCTTTCTTT
CSVDRVDEAFF
>16|.|TRBJ2-7|TRBV7-6|.
TGTGCCAGCAGCTTAGAAGAACAGGGACCCTCCTACGAGCAGTACTTC
CASSLEEQGPSYEQYF
>12|.|TRBJ2-1|TRBV7-9|.
TGTGCCCACCCGGGCTCCTACAATGAGCAGTTCTTC
CAHPGSYNEQFF
>17|.|TRBJ2-7|TRBV9|.
TGTGCCAGCAGCCCCCTTCCGGGACCCAGACCTTCCTACGAGCAGTACTTC
CASSPLPGPRPSYEQYF
>17|TRBD2|TRBJ2-1|TRBV5-6|once
TGTGCCAGCAGCCCATCGGCGGGGACTAGGTCCTACAATGAGCAGTTCTTC
CASSPSAGTRSYNEQFF
>13|.|TRBJ2-3|TRBV27|.
TGTGCCAGCTCCTTTAGCCGAATGGATACGCAGTATTTT
CASSFSRMDTQYF
>15|.|TRBJ1-5|TRBV5-1|.
TGCGCCAACAGCTTGGGCGTAGGGCCGGATCAGCCCCAGCATTTT
CANSLGVGPDQPQHF
>15|TRBD2|TRBJ2-7|TRBV5-6|once
TGTGCCAGCAGCCCAGGACTAGCGGCACGCGACGAGCAGTACTTC
CASSPGLAARDEQYF
>14|TRBD1|TRBJ1-5|TRBV27|few
TGTGCCAGCAGTTCCGGACAGGGGATTCAGCCCCAGCATTTT
CASSSGQGIQPQHF
>19|TRBD1|TRBJ2-1|TRBV7-6|.
TGTGCCAGCAGCGCTTGGCGCCAAAACAGGGGGGAATCCTACAATGAGCAGTTCTTC
CASSAWRQNRGESYNEQFF
>17|TRBD2|TRBJ2-4|TRBV7-9|.
TGTGCCAGCAGCTTAGCGTCGGGGGGGTTAGCCAAAAACATTCAGTACTTC
CASSLASGGLAKNIQYF
>16|.|TRBJ1-1|TRBV2|.
TGTGCCAGCAGTAACACCGGGACCAAGATGAACACTGAAGCTTTCTTT
CASSNTGTKMNTEAFF
>17|TRBD1|TRBJ1-3|TRBV7-9|.
TGTGCCAGCAGCTTTACAGGGGGCGCAAGCTCTGGAAACACCATATATTTT
CASSFTGGASSGNTIYF
>14|TRBD1|TRBJ2-7|TRBV2|.
TGTGCCAGCAGTTGGACAGGGGGCACCTACGAGCAGTACTTC
CASSWTGGTYEQYF
>14|.|TRBJ2-1|TRBV30|.
TGTGCCTGCACAGGCGGGTGGGGGTACAATGAGCAGTTCTTC
CACTGGWGYNEQFF
>14|TRBD1|TRBJ2-7|TRBV10-2|.
TGCGCCAGCAGGGAGACAGGGGGGCCATACGAGCAGTACTTC
CASRETGGPYEQYF
>15|TRBD1|TRBJ1-1|TRBV5-1|.
TGCGCCAGCAGCTTTACCCGGGACAGGGCTACTGAAGCTTTCTTT
CASSFTRDRATEAFF
>15|.|TRBJ1-2|TRBV14|.
TGTGCCAGCAGCCAAGATTTGGGCGGGGTTTATGGCTACACCTTC
CASSQDLGGVYGYTF
>15|.|TRBJ2-7|TRBV27|.
TGTGCCAGCAGTTTATCGCATCCCAACTCCTACGAGCAGTACTTC
CASSLSHPNSYEQYF
>14|TRBD1|TRBJ2-7|TRBV7-9|.
TGTGCCAGCAGCACCCCCGGGACAGCCTACGAGCAGTACTTC
CASSTPGTAYEQYF
>17|TRBD2|TRBJ2-3|TRBV4-2|.
TGTGCCAGCAGCCACGACTCTAGCGGGGGAGTGATAGATACGCAGTATTTT
CASSHDSSGGVIDTQYF
>15|TRBD2|TRBJ2-2|TRBV7-9|once
TGTGCCAGCAGTCCTAGCGGGTCGAACACCGGGGAGCTGTTTTTT
CASSPSGSNTGELFF
>13|.|TRBJ2-7|TRBV7-2|.
TGTGCCAGCAGCTTAGGCAGGGGCTACGAGCAGTACTTC
CASSLGRGYEQYF